Each of the 17 T cell receptor beta chains below was sequenced from the same sample in a study of post-analysis software for immune sequencing data. Study results and limitations: Elevated frequency relative to controls characterized a handful of TRBV segments in patients, TRBV5-6, TRBV5-1 and TRBV20-1 among them.

Antigens for these TCRs are unknown. TCR beta cDNA libraries included unique molecular identifiers. One entry per CDR3 protein results from TCRdb running MiXCR on the PCR reads. The repertoire holds hundreds of thousands of distinct CDR3 sequences, with 44% as singletons. The sequenced sample consisted of blood. Receptors were obtained from a girl between 5 and 17 years old with multiple sclerosis.

V gene TRBV7-3 combines with J gene TRBJ2-3, with D perhaps TRBD2 (7 bases). Germline assignment: CDR1 SGHTA and CDR2 FQGTGA. The length of the CDR3 is 14 residues. Trimming removed 6 bases at V and 2 bases at J, with 12 bases between. The CDR3 here is CASRRGPLTDTQYF. In DNA, the CDR3 is TGTGCCAGCAGGCGGGGGCCACTCACAGATACGCAGTATTTT.

In this sample, this clonotype turned up a few times. A much bigger clone sits one base away, suggesting this may be a read error. This sequence joins TRBV29-1 and TRBJ2-1; D is perhaps TRBD1 (6 bases). This CDR3 contains 14 residues. From germline, CDR1 is SQVTM and CDR2 ANQGSEA. V gave up 5 bases and J gave up 7 bases, with 18 bases separating them. CDR3 sequence: CSVTIWQGRNEQFF. The CDR3 nucleotides read TGCAGCGTTACGATTTGGCAGGGGCGGAATGAGCAGTTCTTC.

The chain combines TRBV27 with TRBJ1-1; 7 bases are shared with TRBD1. This CDR3 is built from 15 residues. CDR1 MNHEY and CDR2 SMNVEV come from the germline V gene (reference sequence). V was clipped by 3 bases and J by 4 bases; unmatched bases: 8. The CDR3 region is CASSLGLTGTTEAFF. The CDR3 DNA sequence: TGTGCCAGCAGTTTGGGCCTGACAGGGACCACTGAAGCTTTCTTT.

This clonotype was seen a few times. This chain links TRBV5-5 with TRBJ1-1; tentatively, D is TRBD1 (5 bases). Trimming removed 4 bases from V and 1 base from J, with 14 bases in between. CDR3 length equals 15 residues. Per the germline V gene, CDR1 is SGHKS and CDR2 is YYEKEE (reference sequence). CDR3 sequence: CASSLVGRRNTEAFF. CDR3 nucleotide sequence: TGTGCCAGCAGCCTGGTGGGACGGCGGAACACTGAAGCTTTCTTT.

This chain links TRBV5-6 with TRBJ1-5, with 12 bases aligning to TRBD1. The CDR3 length is 17 residues. CDR1 and CDR2 (germline): SGHDT, YYEEEE. Trimming cost V 0 bases and J 7 bases; bases outside gene matches: 8. The CDR3 here is CASSLAQGTGGIQPQHF. CDR3 DNA sequence: TGTGCCAGCAGCTTGGCCCAAGGGACAGGGGGCATCCAGCCCCAGCATTTT.

This chain joins TRBV12-3 or TRBV12-4 and TRBJ2-2, with D perhaps TRBD1 (6 bases). Trimming stripped 6 bases from V and 5 bases from J, with 16 bases between. This CDR3 spans 15 amino acids. Written as DNA, the CDR3 is TGTGCCAGCAGCCATGGGACACCAAGGACCGGGGAGCTGTTTTTT. Encoded protein: CASSHGTPRTGELFF.

The chain combines TRBV20-1 with TRBJ1-1; D perhaps matches TRBD1 (5 bases). The germline V and J ends were trimmed by 3 bases and 3 bases, with 11 bases remaining between them. In germline, CDR1 is DFQATT, CDR2 SNEGSKA (reference sequence). This CDR3 is 13 amino acids long. CDR3 loop: CSARTGTHTEAFF. CDR3 DNA sequence: TGCAGTGCTAGGACCGGGACTCACACTGAAGCTTTCTTT.

This clonotype was counted only a few times. The chain combines TRBV20-1 with TRBJ2-7; no reliable D call. Trimming stripped 7 bases from V and 3 bases from J, with 16 bases between. The CDR3 runs 13 residues. The germline V gene has CDR1 DFQATT and CDR2 SNEGSKA (reference sequence). CDR3 in amino acids: CSVLDTSVYEQYF. In DNA, the CDR3 is TGCAGTGTTTTAGACACCTCAGTCTACGAGCAGTACTTC.

This clonotype was seen a few times. The chain is built from TRBV11-2 and TRBJ1-6; TRBD1 matches 7 bases. V shed 8 bases and J 7 bases; nucleotides not matched to a gene: 8. The length of the CDR3 is 14 residues. The germline gives CDR1 SGHAT, CDR2 FQNNGV. CDR3 protein: CASRLGQANSPLHF. For the CDR3, the DNA is TGTGCCAGCCGCCTCGGACAGGCAAATTCACCCCTCCACTTT. Using reference TRBV11-2 and TRBJ1-6 for the parts outside the CDR3, the full variable domain is EAGVAQSPRYKIIEKRQSVAFWCNPISGHATLYWYQQILGQGPKLLIQFQNNGVVDDSQLPKDRFSAERLKGVDSTLKIQPAKLEDSAVYLCASRLGQANSPLHFGNGTRLTVT.

The V gene is TRBV5-1, the J gene TRBJ1-2; TRBD1 agrees at 7 bases. The CDR3 length is 13 residues. Germline values: CDR1 SGHRS, CDR2 YFSETQ. The V segment lost 3 bases and the J segment 8 bases; nucleotides outside the gene matches: 7. In DNA form, the CDR3 reads TGCGCCAGCAGCTCCGACAGGGCGTGGGGCTACACCTTC. It specifies CASSSDRAWGYTF.

V gene TRBV12-3 or TRBV12-4 combines with J gene TRBJ2-3; weak D call: TRBD2 (6 bases). This CDR3 is built from 18 residues. Trimming removed 3 bases from V and 6 bases from J, with 25 bases in between. The CDR3 is CASSFSLGSSGKKDTQYF. The CDR3 region has the DNA TGTGCCAGCAGTTTCTCGTTGGGGAGTAGCGGTAAGAAGGATACGCAGTATTTT.

To note about this clonotype: At one boundary the junction diverges from the germline segment, which might be a read error. The rearrangement links TRBV7-7 to TRBJ2-7, with TRBD1 as a possible D gene (6 bases). This CDR3 has 14 residues. CDR1 SSHAT and CDR2 FNYEAQ come from the germline V gene (reference sequence). The CDR3 DNA sequence: TGTGCTAGCAGCGTATCGACAGGAACCTACGAGCAGTACTTC. Protein sequence: CASSVSTGTYEQYF.

The V and J genes are TRBV6-6 and TRBJ2-1, with D perhaps assigned TRBD1 or TRBD2 (7 bases each). The length of the CDR3 is 17 residues. Germline V gives CDR1 MNHNY, CDR2 SVGAGI (reference sequence). V lost 2 bases and J lost 2, with 16 bases in between. The CDR3 spells CASSYRYQGGPYNEQFF. The CDR3 DNA reads TGTGCCAGCAGTTACCGGTATCAGGGGGGGCCCTACAATGAGCAGTTCTTC.

This chain joins TRBV4-1 and TRBJ1-2; no reliable D call. This CDR3 contains 15 residues. Germline CDR1 is MGHRA and CDR2 is YSYEKL. V was trimmed by 0 bases and J by 5 bases, leaving 13 bases between them. The CDR3 is CASSQELGLGYGYTF. DNA of the CDR3: TGCGCCAGCAGCCAAGAACTTGGGCTAGGATATGGCTACACCTTC.

This clonotype appeared a few times. DNA for the CDR3: TGTGCCAGCAGTCCCCGACAGGGATCAGATACGCAGTATTTT. This translates into CASSPRQGSDTQYF. This chain connects TRBV6-6 to TRBJ2-3; 7 bases align to TRBD1. V was pared by 5 bases and J by 4 bases, with 6 bases of the junction left unmatched. Germline V gene lookup returns CDR1 MNHNY and CDR2 SVGAGI (reference sequence). This CDR3 has 14 amino acids.

The gene calls are TRBV5-6 and TRBJ2-1, with D unclear. Germline V gives CDR1 SGHDT, CDR2 YYEEEE. V was shortened by 3 bases and J by 12 bases, with 19 bases between the two germline ends. This CDR3 has 14 residues. The CDR3 coding sequence is TGTGCCAGCAGCTATCCGTCCGAGCGCCCGGGGCAGTTCTTC. Translation: CASSYPSERPGQFF.

This clonotype was detected a few times. The rearrangement uses TRBV10-3 and TRBJ2-5; D not certain. Germline V gene lookup returns CDR1 ENHRY and CDR2 SYGVKD. The germline V and J ends were trimmed by 3 bases and 2 bases, with 7 bases remaining between them. This CDR3 is 13 amino acids long. CDR3 region: CAISEGAQETQYF. Here the CDR3 DNA reads TGTGCCATCAGTGAAGGAGCGCAAGAGACCCAGTACTTC.